The subject of this entry is one TCR beta chain. Its antigen is currently unknown. These data originate in a study of T cell responses to AZD1222 COVID-19 vaccine. Repertoires were generated with immunoSEQ multiplex PCR, while TCRdb's copy carries only in-frame clones and drops some. The repertoire has some 120,000 clones, 90% to 95% of them found once; the top ten carry under 3.5%. The study's findings and limits: No day 14 peak samples; only post-peak repertoires were characterized. With two AZD1222 doses given, Spike-specific TCR breadth and depth both rose.

The CDR3 contains 13 residues. V shed 5 bases and J 5 bases; nucleotides not matched to a gene: 3. Germline CDR1 and CDR2: MDHEN and SYDVKM. The genes are TRBV28 and TRBJ1-2; 9 bases are shared with TRBD1. Material: peripheral blood, obtained on day 0 of AZD1222 vaccination. This TCR came from an adult in good health. CDR3 amino acids: CASSPGQGYGYTF. The CDR3 DNA follows: TGTGCCAGCAGTCCAGGACAGGGGTATGGCTACACCTTC.